The source of this TCR beta chain is a study of Ad26.COV2.S vaccination and SARS-CoV-2 variants. Study findings and constraints: Breadth measured for non-spike TCRs was similar across vaccine and placebo recipients.

Treatment here: some 20 received Ad26.COV2.S at low or high dose, single or two shots; several received placebo; per-sample allocation not given. On day 63 after the first injection, vaccine and placebo recipients gave samples. With respect to this clone: Antigen: not known.

Repertoires were generated with immunoSEQ multiplex PCR, while TCRdb's copy carries only in-frame clones and drops some. The sample shows nearly 400,000 clones, roughly 90% of them seen only once. The germline V and J ends were trimmed by 4 bases and 7 bases, with 10 bases remaining between them. Germline CDR1 and CDR2: SGHDN and FVKESK. The length of the CDR3 is 12 residues. This chain links TRBV14 with TRBJ1-1, with D hard to call. The sequences come from peripheral blood, collected in a trial of Ad26.COV2.S vaccine versus placebo. The clonotype originates from a person between 18 and 65 years old who received the Ad26.COV2.S COVID-19 vaccine or a placebo. CDR3 coding DNA: TGTGCCAGCAGCCCACGGCACGGTGAAGCTTTCTTT. Its protein is CASSPRHGEAFF.